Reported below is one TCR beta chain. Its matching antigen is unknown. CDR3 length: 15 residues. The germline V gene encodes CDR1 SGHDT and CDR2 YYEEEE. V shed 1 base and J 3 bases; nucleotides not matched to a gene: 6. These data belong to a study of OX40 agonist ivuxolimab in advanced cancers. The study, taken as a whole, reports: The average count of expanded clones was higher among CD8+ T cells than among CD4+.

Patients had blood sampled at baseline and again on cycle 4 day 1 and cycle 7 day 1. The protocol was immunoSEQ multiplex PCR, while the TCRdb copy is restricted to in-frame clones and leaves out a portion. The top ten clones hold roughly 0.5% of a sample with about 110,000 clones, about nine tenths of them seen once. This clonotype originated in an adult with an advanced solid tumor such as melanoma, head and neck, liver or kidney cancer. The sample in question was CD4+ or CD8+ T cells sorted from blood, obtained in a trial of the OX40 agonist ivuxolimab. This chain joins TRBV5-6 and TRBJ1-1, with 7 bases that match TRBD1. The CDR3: CASSLLQGRDTEAFF. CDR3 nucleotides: TGTGCCAGCAGCTTGTTACAGGGGAGAGACACTGAAGCTTTCTTT. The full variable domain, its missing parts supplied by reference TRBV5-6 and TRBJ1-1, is DAGVTQSPTHLIKTRGQQVTLRCSPKSGHDTVSWYQQALGQGPQFIFQYYEEEERQRGNFPDRFSGHQFPNYSSELNVNALLLGDSALYLCASSLLQGRDTEAFFGQGTRLTVV.